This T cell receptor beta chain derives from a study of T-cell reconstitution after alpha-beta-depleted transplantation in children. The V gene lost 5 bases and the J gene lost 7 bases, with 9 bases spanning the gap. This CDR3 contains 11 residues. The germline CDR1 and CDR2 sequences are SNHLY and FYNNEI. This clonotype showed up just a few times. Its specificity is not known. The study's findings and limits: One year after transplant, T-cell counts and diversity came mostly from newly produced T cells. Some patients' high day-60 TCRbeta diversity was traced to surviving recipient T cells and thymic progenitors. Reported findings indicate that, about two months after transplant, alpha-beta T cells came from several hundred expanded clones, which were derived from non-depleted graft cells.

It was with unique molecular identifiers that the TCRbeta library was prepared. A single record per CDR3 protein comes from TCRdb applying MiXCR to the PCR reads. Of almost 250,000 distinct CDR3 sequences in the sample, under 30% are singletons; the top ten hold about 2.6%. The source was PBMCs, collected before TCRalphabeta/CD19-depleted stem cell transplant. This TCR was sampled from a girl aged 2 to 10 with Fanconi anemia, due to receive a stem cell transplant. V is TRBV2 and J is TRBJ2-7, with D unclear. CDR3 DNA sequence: TGTGCCAGCAGTTATAGGGTGGAGCAGTACTTC. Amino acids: CASSYRVEQYF.